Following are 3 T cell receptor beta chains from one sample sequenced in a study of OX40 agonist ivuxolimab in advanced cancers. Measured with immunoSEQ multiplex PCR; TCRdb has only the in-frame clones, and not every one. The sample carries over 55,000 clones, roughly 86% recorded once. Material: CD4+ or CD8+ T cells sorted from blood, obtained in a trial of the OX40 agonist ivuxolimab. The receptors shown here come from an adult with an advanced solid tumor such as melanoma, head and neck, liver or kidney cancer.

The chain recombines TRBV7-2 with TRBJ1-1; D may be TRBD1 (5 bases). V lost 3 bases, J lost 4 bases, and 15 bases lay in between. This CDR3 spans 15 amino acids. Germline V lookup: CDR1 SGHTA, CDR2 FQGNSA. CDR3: CASSFTQVGGTEAFF. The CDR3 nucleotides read TGTGCCAGCAGCTTTACACAGGTCGGTGGCACTGAAGCTTTCTTT.

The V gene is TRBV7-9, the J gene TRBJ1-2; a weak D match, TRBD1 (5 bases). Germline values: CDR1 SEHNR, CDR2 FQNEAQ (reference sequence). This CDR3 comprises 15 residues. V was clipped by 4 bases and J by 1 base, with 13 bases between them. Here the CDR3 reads CASSSPGTGNYGYTF. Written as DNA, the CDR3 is TGTGCCAGCAGCTCACCCGGGACGGGTAACTATGGCTACACCTTC.

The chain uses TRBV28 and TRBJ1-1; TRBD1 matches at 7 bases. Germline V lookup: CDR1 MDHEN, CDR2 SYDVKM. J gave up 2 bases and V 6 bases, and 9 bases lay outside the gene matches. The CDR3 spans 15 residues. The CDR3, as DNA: TGTGCCAGCAGCCGACGGACAGGACAAAACACTGAAGCTTTCTTT. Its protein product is CASSRRTGQNTEAFF.